Below are 22 T cell receptor beta chains sequenced from a single sample in a study of T-cell memory formation after mild COVID-19 (dated by TCRdb to about 2021). Library generation was performed with 5' RACE. The instrument given in TCRdb is Illumina NovaSeq 6000. TCRdb reprocessing: public reads trimmed at Q25 with fastp, clones called with MiXCR, in-frame beta chains kept. Each entry merges the rows of one CDR3 protein and shows their most common DNA and genes. The sample table contains 450,000 or so distinct CDR3 sequences; only one count was recorded for around 27% of them. The ten largest make up under 15% of the sample. The sequencing sample was made of PBMCs or a T cell subset sorted from them (not recorded which). These receptors all come from an adult woman who had mild COVID-19 (a few samples of this study predate the infection). The sample titles of this study are shuffled in the database, so cell type and time point are left out; the donor was told from shared clones.

This clonotype came up a few times. V usage is TRBV6-2 or TRBV6-3 and J usage is TRBJ2-6; 8 nucleotides align to TRBD1. This CDR3 region has 19 residues. V lost 5 bases, J lost 2 bases, and 14 bases stayed unmatched. CDR1 and CDR2 from the germline V gene are MNHEY and SVGEGT. The CDR3 DNA sequence: TGTGCCAGCAGTAGCCGACAGGGGCGATACATAGCTGGGGCCAACGTCCTGACTTTC. It is translated as CASSSRQGRYIAGANVLTF.

This chain connects TRBV20-1 to TRBJ2-5, with D perhaps given as TRBD1 or TRBD2 (6 bases each). This CDR3 has 11 amino acids. Germline CDR1 is DFQATT and CDR2 is SNEGSKA (reference sequence). CDR3 loop: CSPGAQETQYF. The CDR3 coding sequence is TGCAGCCCGGGGGCCCAAGAGACCCAGTACTTC.

The chain couples TRBV15 to TRBJ2-7; no definite D call. Germline V gene lookup returns CDR1 LNHNV and CDR2 YYDKDF (reference sequence). The length of the CDR3 is 14 residues. Trimming left V 0 bases short and J 3 bases short, with 9 bases between. The CDR3 nucleotides are TGTGCCACCAGCAGAGATCCTAAGGGCTACGAGCAGTACTTC. Its protein is CATSRDPKGYEQYF.

The chain carries TRBV28 and TRBJ2-7, with TRBD2 identical over 8 bases. Germline V gene data show CDR1 as MDHEN and CDR2 as SYDVKM. The ends lost 5 bases at V and 9 bases at J; junction bases unmatched: 6. The CDR3 loop spans 12 amino acids. The chain's CDR3 is CASSPGGGMQYF. The CDR3 bases are TGTGCCAGCAGTCCCGGGGGGGGGATGCAGTACTTC.

The genes are TRBV27 and TRBJ2-7; the D gene could be TRBD1 or TRBD2 (5 bases each). The CDR3 length is 13 residues. V lost 4 bases, J lost 6 bases, and 13 bases lay in between. CDR1 and CDR2 (germline): MNHEY, SMNVEV (reference sequence). CDR3 DNA: TGTGCCAGCAGTTATGGGACCGCGGGCGAGCAGTACTTC. Translated: CASSYGTAGEQYF.

The chain has TRBV7-2 and TRBJ2-1; D might be TRBD1 or TRBD2, each matching 5 bases. The CDR3 sequence is 14 residues long. Trimming pared 1 base from V and 10 bases from J, leaving 14 bases between. Germline CDR1 reads SGHTA; CDR2 reads FQGNSA. CDR3 residues: CASSLGGWGEEQFF. CDR3 sequence (DNA): TGTGCCAGCAGCTTAGGAGGGTGGGGCGAGGAGCAGTTCTTC.

This chain joins TRBV28 and TRBJ2-5, with 11 bases lining up with TRBD1. CDR1 is MDHEN, CDR2 SYDVKM, per germline. The CDR3 is 15 residues long. The J segment lost 3 bases and the V segment lost 4 bases, leaving 4 bases of the junction unmatched. The CDR3 protein is CASSSRTGGEETQYF. The CDR3 nucleotides are TGTGCCAGCAGTTCCAGGACAGGGGGCGAAGAGACCCAGTACTTC.

The table lists this clonotype with a few counts. This chain's CDR3 is CASSLNPLQGTHGYTF. Here the CDR3 DNA reads TGCGCCAGCAGCTTGAATCCGTTACAGGGGACCCATGGCTACACCTTC. The J gene is TRBJ1-2, the V gene TRBV5-1, with TRBD1 identical over 7 bases. Germline CDR1 reads SGHRS; CDR2 reads YFSETQ. The CDR3 is 16 amino acids. V trimming: 1 base; J trimming: 6 bases; junction bases outside the gene matches: 12.

V usage is TRBV29-1 and J usage is TRBJ2-5, with D perhaps given as TRBD1 or TRBD2 (5 bases each). The CDR3 loop spans 12 amino acids. Germline loops: CDR1 SQVTM, CDR2 ANQGSEA. V lost 4 bases to trimming and J lost 2 bases, with 8 bases between them. CDR3 sequence reads: CSVGGRQETQYF. The CDR3 DNA is TGCAGCGTTGGGGGGAGACAAGAGACCCAGTACTTC. The full variable domain, with the rest looked up from reference TRBV29-1 and TRBJ2-5, is SAVISQKPSRDICQRGTSLTIQCQVDSQVTMMFWYRQQPGQSLTLIATANQGSEATYESGFVIDKFPISRPNLTFSTLTVSNMSPEDSSIYLCSVGGRQETQYFGPGTRLLVL.

This chain links TRBV23-1 with TRBJ2-1, with D unresolved. TRBV23-1 is an open reading frame, and its role is uncertain. Trimming removed 0 bases at V and 3 bases at J, with 15 bases between. This CDR3 comprises 17 residues. The CDR3 here is CASSQSTAALNYNEQFF. CDR3 bases: TGCGCCAGCAGTCAATCGACCGCAGCCTTAAACTACAATGAGCAGTTCTTC.

This chain joins TRBV7-2 and TRBJ1-2, with 7 bases identical to TRBD1. The CDR3 has 16 residues. The germline gives CDR1 SGHTA, CDR2 FQGNSA. V gave up 1 base and J gave up 0 bases; unmatched junction bases: 5. CDR3 protein: CASSLGQGAANYGYTF. CDR3 nucleotides: TGTGCCAGCAGCTTAGGACAGGGAGCAGCTAACTATGGCTACACCTTC.

The chain couples TRBV12-3 or TRBV12-4 to TRBJ2-5; 10 nucleotides match TRBD2. The V and J ends lost 5 bases and 5 bases, in that order; junction bases with no gene match: 14. The CDR3 is 17 amino acids. CDR3 region: CASSLGLAFGRRETQYF. The DNA of the CDR3 is TGTGCCAGCAGTCTGGGACTAGCGTTTGGGAGACGGGAGACCCAGTACTTC.

The chain carries TRBV30 and TRBJ1-6, with 11 nucleotides matching TRBD1. The CDR3 sequence is 16 residues long. Germline trimming cut 5 bases from V and 4 bases from J; bases unmatched to any gene: 7. Per germline, CDR1 GTSNPN and CDR2 SVGIG (reference sequence). The CDR3 loop is CAWRRTGGDYNSPLHF. The CDR3 DNA sequence: TGTGCCTGGCGAAGGACAGGGGGCGATTATAATTCACCCCTCCACTTT.

V gene TRBV9 combines with J gene TRBJ2-1; 11 nucleotides agree with TRBD2. The trim removed 0 bases at V and 5 bases at J, leaving 1 base unmatched. This CDR3 region has 15 residues. In germline, CDR1 is SGDLS, CDR2 YYNGEE. This CDR3 reads CASSVASGGHNEQFF. As DNA, the CDR3 is TGTGCCAGCAGCGTAGCTAGCGGGGGGCACAATGAGCAGTTCTTC. The whole variable domain, remainder taken from reference TRBV9 and TRBJ2-1, is DSGVTQTPKHLITATGQRVTLRCSPRSGDLSVYWYQQSLDQGLQFLIQYYNGEERAKGNILERFSAQQFPDLHSELNLSSLELGDSALYFCASSVASGGHNEQFFGPGTRLTVL.

The chain recombines TRBV10-3 with TRBJ2-7; 15 nucleotides align to TRBD2. In germline, CDR1 is ENHRY, CDR2 SYGVKD. The CDR3 length is 16 residues. V lost 8 bases and J lost 5; bases outside the gene matches: 10. The CDR3, as DNA: TGTGCCATCGGGACTAGCGGGGGGACCGGGAGGAACGAGCAGTACTTC. This translates into CAIGTSGGTGRNEQYF.

The genes are TRBV7-2 and TRBJ2-3; 7 bases map to TRBD2. The length of the CDR3 is 16 residues. Trimming took 2 bases from V and 5 from J; bases not matched to a gene: 10. Germline V CDR1 and CDR2: SGHTA, FQGNSA. The CDR3 nucleotides read TGTGCCAGCAGCTTATACGGCGGGAGCGGCGGAGATACGCAGTATTTT. It specifies CASSLYGGSGGDTQYF.

This clonotype was recorded a few times. The chain joins TRBV27 to TRBJ2-7; 7 bases agree with TRBD2. With 10 bases clipped from V and 3 bases from J, the junction kept 3 bases outside the gene matches. Germline CDR1 reads MNHEY; CDR2 reads SMNVEV (reference sequence). CDR3 length: 11 amino acids. The chain's CDR3 is CATGGIYEQYF. The CDR3 region has the DNA TGTGCCACCGGGGGGATCTACGAGCAGTACTTC.

The rearrangement uses TRBV4-2 and TRBJ1-2; D is possibly TRBD1 (5 bases). The CDR3 runs to 13 residues. Per germline, CDR1 LGHNA and CDR2 YNFKEQ. Trimming removed 0 bases from V and 12 bases from J, with 14 bases in between. This chain's CDR3 is CASSQDSGQYNTF. For the CDR3, the DNA is TGTGCCAGCAGCCAAGATTCGGGGCAGTATAACACCTTC.

The chain recombines TRBV6-2 or TRBV6-3 with TRBJ2-3; TRBD2 aligns across 14 bases. Losses at the gene ends were 1 base for V and 5 bases for J; bases not matched to a gene: 8. In germline, CDR1 is MNHEY, CDR2 SVGEGT. The CDR3 is made up of 18 amino acids. The CDR3 here is CASSYLPGLAGVKDTQYF. In nucleotides, the CDR3 is TGTGCCAGCAGTTACTTACCGGGACTAGCGGGAGTAAAAGATACGCAGTATTTT.

This clonotype has just a few counts. V is TRBV4-2 and J is TRBJ2-1; a weak D match, TRBD1 (5 bases). Germline V gives CDR1 LGHNA, CDR2 YNFKEQ. The V and J ends lost 7 bases and 8 bases respectively, with 15 bases between them. The CDR3 consists of 13 residues. The CDR3 sequence: CASTLWGGDEQFF. The CDR3 DNA is TGTGCCAGCACCCTATGGGGCGGCGATGAGCAGTTCTTC.

V usage is TRBV9 and J usage is TRBJ2-3; 12 bases agree with TRBD1. V gave up 0 bases and J gave up 4 bases; unmatched junction bases: 9. This CDR3 contains 18 residues. The germline gives CDR1 SGDLS, CDR2 YYNGEE. The CDR3 sequence: CASSVVPGQGARSDTQYF. The DNA for the CDR3 is TGTGCCAGCAGCGTAGTCCCGGGACAGGGGGCGCGTTCAGATACGCAGTATTTT.

This clonotype was counted a few times. The chain combines TRBV3-1 with TRBJ1-1, with D uncertain. Trimming cost V 4 bases and J 8 bases, with 11 bases left between them. Germline lookup yields CDR1 LGHDT and CDR2 YNNKEL (reference sequence). This CDR3 spans 12 amino acids. The CDR3 region has the DNA TGTGCCAGCAGCCCGGTTAACGCAGAAGCTTTCTTT. This encodes CASSPVNAEAFF.